The entry below gives a single T cell receptor (beta chain) sequence along with its context. In Seattle, patients joined the study during active infection and were tracked longitudinally. The data were taken from a study of blood T cell repertoires in COVID-19. At the level of the study: Whether acute or convalescent, the COVID-19 samples came from the United States, Italy and Spain. T cells, B-cell-depleted T cells, or PBMCs supplied cDNA or gDNA.

The V gene's germline CDR1 is GTSNPN and CDR2 SVGIG (reference sequence). Trimming took off 5 bases at V and 2 bases at J, with 19 bases between the two ends. The CDR3 covers 15 residues. Original processing methods: Amplification with reference gene primers provided the estimates of nucleated cell counts. Assay used: immunoSEQ multiplex PCR; TCRdb lists only in-frame clones, some missing. The V and J calls and clone size are taken from that table; D and trimming were inferred from the DNA. The profile shows about 99,000 clones, 88% of them singletons. Sequencing was performed on peripheral blood. The V gene is TRBV30, the J gene TRBJ2-7; a weak D match, TRBD2 (5 bases). The receptor was isolated from a man aged 50 to 59 with COVID-19, enrolled during active disease. The CDR3 nucleotides are TGTGCCTGGGGCGGCCCCGGACTGACGACCTACGAGCAGTACTTC. This gives the protein CAWGGPGLTTYEQYF.